The 6 T cell receptor beta chains reported below all come from one sample, sequenced in a study of CD8+CD57+ T cells in acquired aplastic anemia (dated by TCRdb to 2016 to 2018). The patients picked for sequencing were ones in whom flow cytometry had shown an expansion of CD8+CD57+ cells. The instrument given in TCRdb is Illumina HiSeq 2000. TCR beta VDJ combination and CDR3 sequence profiling used genomic DNA as the template. TCRdb handled the public reads itself, with Q25 trimming in fastp and clone calling in MiXCR, and kept productive beta chains. Each entry is one CDR3 protein sequence, shown with its most common DNA and genes. The sample has 190,000 or so distinct CDR3 sequences on record, less than 60% of them singletons. Of the sample, about 1.7% is held by the ten largest clones. The sequenced sample was sorted CD4+, CD8+, or CD8+CD57+ T cells (not recorded which) from PBMCs. These receptors originate from a human donor with aplastic anemia.

This clonotype has a count of ten or more. CDR3 sequence reads: CASSYGGSYEQYF. DNA for the CDR3: TGTGCCAGCAGTTACGGGGGATCCTACGAGCAGTACTTC. The rearrangement joins TRBV6-2 or TRBV6-3 to TRBJ2-7, with D tentatively TRBD1 or TRBD2 (5 bases each). CDR1 is MNHEY, CDR2 SVGEGT, per germline. Trimming stripped 2 bases from V and 1 base from J, with 6 bases between. The CDR3 extends over 13 amino acids.

The chain is built from TRBV7-9 and TRBJ1-2; unclear D gene. Germline CDR1 is SEHNR and CDR2 is FQNEAQ (reference sequence). This CDR3 contains 13 residues. Trimming took 5 bases from V and 6 from J, leaving 13 bases between them. CDR3 nucleotides: TGTGCCAGCAGCCCTCCGCTATTGGATGGCTACACCTTC. Protein: CASSPPLLDGYTF. Drawing the rest from reference TRBV7-9 and TRBJ1-2, the complete variable domain is DTGVSQNPRHKITKRGQNVTFRCDPISEHNRLYWYRQTLGQGPEFLTYFQNEAQLEKSRLLSDRFSAERPKGSFSTLEIQRTEQGDSAMYLCASSPPLLDGYTFGSGTRLTVV.

This clonotype occurred once. The chain recombines TRBV5-5 with TRBJ2-7, with TRBD1 identical over 7 bases. The junction had 7 bases not matched to a gene; V was cut back by 3 bases and J by 4 bases. Germline-derived CDR1 and CDR2 are SGHKS and YYEKEE (reference sequence). The CDR3 has 14 residues. CDR3 sequence reads: CASSSSGQRYEQYF. Here the CDR3 DNA reads TGTGCCAGCAGCTCCTCGGGACAGAGGTACGAGCAGTACTTC.

There are many counts of this clonotype. The chain couples TRBV5-1 to TRBJ2-7, with D perhaps TRBD1 (5 bases). V was clipped by 2 bases and J by 5 bases, with 5 bases between them. This CDR3 spans 11 amino acids. Germline assignment: CDR1 SGHRS and CDR2 YFSETQ. CDR3 amino acids: CASSFRDEQYF. The CDR3, as DNA: TGCGCCAGCAGCTTCAGGGACGAGCAGTACTTC.

This clonotype was counted at least ten times. This chain joins TRBV29-1 and TRBJ2-5; 15 bases are shared with TRBD2. There are 14 residues in the CDR3. V gave up 6 bases and J gave up 7 bases; unmatched junction bases: 6. Germline V lookup: CDR1 SQVTM, CDR2 ANQGSEA. The CDR3 reads CSVGGLAGGGTQYF. The DNA of the CDR3 is TGCAGCGTGGGGGGACTAGCGGGGGGTGGGACCCAGTACTTC.

This clonotype was detected only once. The chain uses TRBV20-1 and TRBJ2-5; TRBD2 agrees at 15 bases. Germline V CDR1 and CDR2: DFQATT, SNEGSKA (reference sequence). With V trimmed by 3 bases and J by 0 bases, 5 bases remained unmatched. The CDR3 is made up of 17 amino acids. The CDR3 bases are TGCAGTGCTAGTGGACTAGCGGGAGGGTACAACCAAGAGACCCAGTACTTC. Its translation: CSASGLAGGYNQETQYF.